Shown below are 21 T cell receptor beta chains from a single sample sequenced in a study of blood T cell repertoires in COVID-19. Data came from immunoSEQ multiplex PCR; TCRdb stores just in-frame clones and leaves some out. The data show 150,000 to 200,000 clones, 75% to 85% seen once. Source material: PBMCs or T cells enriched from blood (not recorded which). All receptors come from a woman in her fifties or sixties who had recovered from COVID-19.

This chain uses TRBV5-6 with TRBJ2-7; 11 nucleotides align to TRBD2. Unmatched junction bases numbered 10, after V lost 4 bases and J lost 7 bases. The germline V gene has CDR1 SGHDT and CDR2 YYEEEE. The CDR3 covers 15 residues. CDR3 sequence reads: CASSQNSGGVFEQYF. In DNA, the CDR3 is TGTGCCAGCAGCCAAAATAGCGGGGGGGTTTTTGAGCAGTACTTC.

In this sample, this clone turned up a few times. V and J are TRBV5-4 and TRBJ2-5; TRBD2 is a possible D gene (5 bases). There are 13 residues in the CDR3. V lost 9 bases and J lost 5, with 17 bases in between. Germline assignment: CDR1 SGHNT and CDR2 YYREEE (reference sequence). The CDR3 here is CATKTRGWETQYF. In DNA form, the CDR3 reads TGTGCCACTAAGACCCGGGGATGGGAGACCCAGTACTTC. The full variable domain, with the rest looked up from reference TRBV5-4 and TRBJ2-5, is ETGVTQSPTHLIKTRGQQVTLRCSSQSGHNTVSWYQQALGQGPQFIFQYYREEENGRGNFPPRFSGLQFPNYSSELNVNALELDDSALYLCATKTRGWETQYFGPGTRLLVL.

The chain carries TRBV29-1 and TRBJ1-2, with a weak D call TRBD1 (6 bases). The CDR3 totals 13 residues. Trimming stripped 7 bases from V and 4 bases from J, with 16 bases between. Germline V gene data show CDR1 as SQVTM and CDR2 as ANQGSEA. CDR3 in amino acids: CSAGRGQSYGYTF. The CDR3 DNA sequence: TGCAGCGCAGGGCGAGGACAGAGCTATGGCTACACCTTC.

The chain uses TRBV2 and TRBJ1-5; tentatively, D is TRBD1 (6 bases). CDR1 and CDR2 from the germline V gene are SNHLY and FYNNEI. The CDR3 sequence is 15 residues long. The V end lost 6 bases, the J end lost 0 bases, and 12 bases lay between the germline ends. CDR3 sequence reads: CASRDGTLSNQPQHF. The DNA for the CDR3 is TGTGCCAGCAGGGACGGGACACTTAGCAATCAGCCCCAGCATTTT. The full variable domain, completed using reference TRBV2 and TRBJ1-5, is EPEVTQTPSHQVTQMGQEVILRCVPISNHLYFYWYRQILGQKVEFLVSFYNNEISEKSEIFDDQFSVERPDGSNFTLKIRSTKLEDSAMYFCASRDGTLSNQPQHFGDGTRLSIL.

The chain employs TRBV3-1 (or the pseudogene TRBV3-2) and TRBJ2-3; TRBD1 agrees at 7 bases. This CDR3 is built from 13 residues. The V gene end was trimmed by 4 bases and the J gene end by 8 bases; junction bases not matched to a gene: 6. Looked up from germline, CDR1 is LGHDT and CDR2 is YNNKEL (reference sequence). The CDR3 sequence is CASSLGQVGTQYF. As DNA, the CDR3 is TGTGCCAGCAGCCTCGGACAGGTTGGTACGCAGTATTTT.

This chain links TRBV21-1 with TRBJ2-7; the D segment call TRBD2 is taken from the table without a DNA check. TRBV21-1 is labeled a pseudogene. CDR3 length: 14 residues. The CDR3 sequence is CASTRLAGAYEQYF. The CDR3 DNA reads TGTGCCAGCACCCGACTAGCGGGTGCGTACGAGCAGTACTTC.

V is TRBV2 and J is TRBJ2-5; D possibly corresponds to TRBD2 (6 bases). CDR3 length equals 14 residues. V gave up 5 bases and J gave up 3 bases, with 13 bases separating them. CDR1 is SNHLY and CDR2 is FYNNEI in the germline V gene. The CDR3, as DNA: TGTGCCAGCAGTCCGCGGGGCGGCGAAGAGACCCAGTACTTC. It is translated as CASSPRGGEETQYF.

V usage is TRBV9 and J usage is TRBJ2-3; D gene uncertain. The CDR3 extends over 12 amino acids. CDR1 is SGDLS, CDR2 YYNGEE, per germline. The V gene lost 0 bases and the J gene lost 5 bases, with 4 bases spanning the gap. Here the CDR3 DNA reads TGTGCCAGCAGCGTAGACGGAGATACGCAGTATTTT. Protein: CASSVDGDTQYF.

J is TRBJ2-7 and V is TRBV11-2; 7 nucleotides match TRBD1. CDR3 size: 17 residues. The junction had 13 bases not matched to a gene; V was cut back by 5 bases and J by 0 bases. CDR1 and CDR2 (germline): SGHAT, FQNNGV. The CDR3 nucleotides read TGTGCCAGCAGCCAGCCGTCTTACGGGACAGCCTCCTACGAGCAGTACTTC. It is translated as CASSQPSYGTASYEQYF. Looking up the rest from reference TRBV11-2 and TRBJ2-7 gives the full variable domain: EAGVAQSPRYKIIEKRQSVAFWCNPISGHATLYWYQQILGQGPKLLIQFQNNGVVDDSQLPKDRFSAERLKGVDSTLKIQPAKLEDSAVYLCASSQPSYGTASYEQYFGPGTRLTVT.

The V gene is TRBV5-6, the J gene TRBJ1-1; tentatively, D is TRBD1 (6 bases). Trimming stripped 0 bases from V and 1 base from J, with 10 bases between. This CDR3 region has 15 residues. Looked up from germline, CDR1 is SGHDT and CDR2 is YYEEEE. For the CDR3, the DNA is TGTGCCAGCAGCTTGGCCGCGACAGGGAACACTGAAGCTTTCTTT. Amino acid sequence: CASSLAATGNTEAFF.

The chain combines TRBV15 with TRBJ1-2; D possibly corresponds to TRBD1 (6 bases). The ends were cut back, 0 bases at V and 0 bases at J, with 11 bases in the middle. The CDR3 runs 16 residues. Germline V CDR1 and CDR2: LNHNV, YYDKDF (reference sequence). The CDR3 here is CATSRDRDKANYGYTF. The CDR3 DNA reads TGTGCCACCAGCAGAGACCGGGACAAGGCTAACTATGGCTACACCTTC. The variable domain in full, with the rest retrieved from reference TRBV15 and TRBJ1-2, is DAMVIQNPRYQVTQFGKPVTLSCSQTLNHNVMYWYQQKSSQAPKLLFHYYDKDFNNEADTPDNFQSRRPNTSFCFLDIRSPGLGDTAMYLCATSRDRDKANYGYTFGSGTRLTVV.

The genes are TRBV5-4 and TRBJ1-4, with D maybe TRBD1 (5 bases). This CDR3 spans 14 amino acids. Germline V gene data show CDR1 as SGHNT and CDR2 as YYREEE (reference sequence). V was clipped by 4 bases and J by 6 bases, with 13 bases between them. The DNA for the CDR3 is TGTGCCAGCAGCCGGGGGTTCACCGATGAAAAACTGTTTTTT. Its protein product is CASSRGFTDEKLFF.

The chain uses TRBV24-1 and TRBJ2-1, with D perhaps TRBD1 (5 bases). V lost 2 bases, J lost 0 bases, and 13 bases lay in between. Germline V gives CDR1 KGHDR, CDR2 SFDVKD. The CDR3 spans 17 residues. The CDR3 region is CATSDSAHGASYNEQFF. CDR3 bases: TGTGCCACCAGTGATTCTGCCCATGGGGCCTCCTACAATGAGCAGTTCTTC.

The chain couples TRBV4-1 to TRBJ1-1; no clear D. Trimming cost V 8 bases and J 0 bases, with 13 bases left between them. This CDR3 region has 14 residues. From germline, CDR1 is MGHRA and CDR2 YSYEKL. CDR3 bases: TGCGCCAGCGCTTTAGCGGGGTTGAACACTGAAGCTTTCTTT. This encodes CASALAGLNTEAFF.

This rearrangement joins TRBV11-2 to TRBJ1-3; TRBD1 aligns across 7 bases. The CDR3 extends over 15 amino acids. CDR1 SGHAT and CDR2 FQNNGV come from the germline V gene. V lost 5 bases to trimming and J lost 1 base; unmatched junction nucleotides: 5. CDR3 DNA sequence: TGTGCCAGCAGCCCCACAGGGGAATCTGGAAACACCATATATTTT. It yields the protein CASSPTGESGNTIYF.

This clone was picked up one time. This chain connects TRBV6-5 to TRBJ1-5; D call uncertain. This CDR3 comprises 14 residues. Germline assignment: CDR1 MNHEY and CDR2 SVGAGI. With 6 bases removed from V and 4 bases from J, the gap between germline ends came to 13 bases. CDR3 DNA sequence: TGTGCCAGCAGGAGGGAGCCGGAGAATCAGCCCCAGCATTTT. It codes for CASRREPENQPQHF.

CDR3 nucleotides: TGCGCCAGCAGCCAAGGCACGCCGGGACAGGGATCGTACGAGCAGTACTTC. Translated, it gives CASSQGTPGQGSYEQYF. The chain couples TRBV4-1 to TRBJ2-7; 9 bases are a match to TRBD1. Germline-derived CDR1 and CDR2 are MGHRA and YSYEKL. The CDR3 is 17 amino acids. The V gene end was trimmed by 1 base and the J gene end by 4 bases; junction bases not matched to a gene: 11.

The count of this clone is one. The CDR3 here is CASSPRGRNSPLHF. CDR3 DNA sequence: TGTGCCAGCAGCCCCAGGGGGCGTAATTCACCCCTCCACTTT. The rearrangement joins TRBV9 to TRBJ1-6; 8 nucleotides agree with TRBD1. Trimming at V came to 4 bases and at J to 6 bases, leaving 3 bases not matched to a gene. Germline-derived CDR1 and CDR2 are SGDLS and YYNGEE. This CDR3 has 14 residues.

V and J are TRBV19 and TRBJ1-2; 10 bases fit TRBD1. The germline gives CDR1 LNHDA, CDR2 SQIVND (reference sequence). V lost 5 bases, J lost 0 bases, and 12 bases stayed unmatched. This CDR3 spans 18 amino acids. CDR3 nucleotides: TGTGCCAGTAGTGGCACCGGGACAGGGGCCCGAGCTAACTATGGCTACACCTTC. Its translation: CASSGTGTGARANYGYTF.

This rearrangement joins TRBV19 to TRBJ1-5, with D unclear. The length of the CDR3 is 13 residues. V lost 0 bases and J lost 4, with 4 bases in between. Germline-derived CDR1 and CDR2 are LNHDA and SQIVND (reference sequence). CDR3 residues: CASSIDINQPQHF. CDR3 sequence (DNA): TGTGCCAGTAGTATAGATATTAATCAGCCCCAGCATTTT.

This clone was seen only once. CDR3 loop: CASSVKMNTEAFF. In DNA form, the CDR3 reads TGTGCCAGTAGTGTTAAAATGAACACTGAAGCTTTCTTT. V gene TRBV19 combines with J gene TRBJ1-1; D gene uncertain. Germline V CDR1 and CDR2: LNHDA, SQIVND (reference sequence). The V end was cut by 5 bases, the J end by 0 bases, with 7 bases between. This CDR3 comprises 13 residues.